The entry below describes one TCR beta chain. Its antigen is not identified. The germline V and J ends were trimmed by 6 bases and 1 base, with 22 bases remaining between them. The CDR3 totals 17 residues. Germline CDR1 reads MNHEY; CDR2 reads SMNVEV (reference sequence). Both 60 Vbeta primers and 13 Jbeta primers went into the PCR. Sequenced by immunoSEQ multiplex PCR; TCRdb stores in-frame clones only, minus some. The repertoire consists of about 160,000 clones, with about 85% occurring once and the leading ten covering roughly 1.9%. The data are from a study of cytomegalovirus exposure and HLA in healthy donors. Findings and caveats of the study: The study flagged roughly 150 TCR beta chains as cytomegalovirus-associated. In a later analysis, productive TCRs from donors in an Asian-associated ancestry cluster reportedly carried fewer N-insertions than the cohort mean. Researchers reported from a later analysis that most CMV-associated TCR beta chains appeared HLA-restricted. Across donors, most TCRs were seen rarely, yet some public ones were widespread.

The sample taken for sequencing was PBMCs. This clonotype was sampled from a man in his late teens or twenties in good health and CMV-seronegative. The J gene is TRBJ2-7, the V gene TRBV27, with a weak D call TRBD1 (6 bases). The CDR3 reads CASSLTLHRDGSYEQYF. The CDR3 bases are TGTGCCAGCAGCCTGACGTTACACAGGGACGGGTCCTACGAGCAGTACTTC.